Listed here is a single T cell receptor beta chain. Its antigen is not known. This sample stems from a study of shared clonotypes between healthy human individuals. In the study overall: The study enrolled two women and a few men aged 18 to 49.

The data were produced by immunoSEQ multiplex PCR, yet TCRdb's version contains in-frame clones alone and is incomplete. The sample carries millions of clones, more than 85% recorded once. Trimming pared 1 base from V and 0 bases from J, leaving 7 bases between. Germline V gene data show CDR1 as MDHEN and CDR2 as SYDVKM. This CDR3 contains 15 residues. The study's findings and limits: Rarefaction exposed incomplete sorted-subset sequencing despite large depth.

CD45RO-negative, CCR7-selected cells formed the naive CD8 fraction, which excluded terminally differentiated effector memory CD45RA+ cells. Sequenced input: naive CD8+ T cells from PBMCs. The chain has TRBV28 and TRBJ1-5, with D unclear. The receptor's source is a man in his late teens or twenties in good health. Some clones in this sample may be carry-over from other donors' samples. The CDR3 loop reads CASSLFTYSNQPQHF. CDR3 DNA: TGTGCCAGCAGTTTATTTACCTATAGCAATCAGCCCCAGCATTTT. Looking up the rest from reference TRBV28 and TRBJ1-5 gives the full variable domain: DVKVTQSSRYLVKRTGEKVFLECVQDMDHENMFWYRQDPGLGLRLIYFSYDVKMKEKGDIPEGYSVSREKKERFSLILESASTNQTSMYLCASSLFTYSNQPQHFGDGTRLSIL.